Each of the 11 T cell receptor delta chains below was sequenced from the same sample in a study of gamma-delta T cells after stem cell transplantation. TCRdb redid the clone calls on the RT-PCR reads with CATT. The table lists 1,500 to 2,000 delta-chain clones, roughly 3.5% of them singletons. Sequencing was carried out using gamma-delta T cells. The receptors originated from a human donor. It is not recorded whose cells these are; they may come from a transplant donor.

This clone is large (0.1 to 1%) within its sample. The sample carries other DNA sequences with the same CDR3. This chain links TRDV2 with TRDJ1; maybe TRDD3 (6 bases). Trimming left V 0 bases short and J 9 bases short, with 28 bases between. The CDR3 covers 18 residues. Germline CDR1 and CDR2: GEAIGNYY and EKD. The CDR3 nucleotides read TGTGCCTGTGACACCGTAGCCCGACATCCAATCTGGGGATCGGAACTCATCTTT. Protein product: CACDTVARHPIWGSELIF.

A word on this clone: A read error is possible here, since a much larger clone lies one base away. This chain joins TRDV2 and TRDJ1, with 7 bases that match TRDD3. This CDR3 spans 16 amino acids. CDR1 and CDR2 from the germline V gene are GEAIGNYY and EKD. This CDR3 is CACDSLLGSYTGKLIF. The CDR3 region has the DNA TGTGCCTGTGACTCGTTACTGGGGTCGTACACCGGTAAACTCATCTTT.

By proportion, this clone is large (0.1 to 1%). The same CDR3 can be traced to other DNA sequences in this sample. The chain has TRDV2 and TRDJ1; 9 positions match TRDD3. CDR3 size: 16 residues. V lost 4 bases and J lost 0; bases outside the gene matches: 8. Germline V gene data show CDR1 as GEAIGNYY and CDR2 as EKD. In DNA form, the CDR3 reads TGTGCCTGTGATCCCCTTACTGGGGGACACACCGATAAACTCATCTTT. Translated, it gives CACDPLTGGHTDKLIF.

This clone is labeled as large. Other DNA sequences in the same sample also yield this CDR3. The V gene is TRDV2, the J gene TRDJ1, with 11 nucleotides matching TRDD3. Germline loops: CDR1 GEAIGNYY, CDR2 EKD. The CDR3 is 18 amino acids. J was trimmed by 3 bases and V by 3 bases; bases with no gene match: 14. CDR3 nucleotide sequence: TGTGCCTGTGACCGCCTCGCACTGGGGGATAGAGTTCCCGATAAACTCATCTTT. Protein product: CACDRLALGDRVPDKLIF.

This clone appeared a few times. The chain combines TRDV2 with TRDJ1, with a weak D call TRDD3 (5 bases). CDR3 size: 14 residues. Germline assignment: CDR1 GEAIGNYY and CDR2 EKD. The germline V and J ends were trimmed by 0 bases and 4 bases, with 11 bases remaining between them. CDR3 amino acids: CACDTLGTHDKLIF. CDR3 DNA sequence: TGTGCCTGTGACACCTTGGGGACCCACGATAAACTCATCTTT.

This clone occurred a few times. This sequence joins TRDV2 and TRDJ1; 11 nucleotides line up with TRDD3. The germline V gene encodes CDR1 GEAIGNYY and CDR2 EKD. CDR3 length: 18 amino acids. V shed 1 base and J 0 bases; nucleotides not matched to a gene: 9. CDR3 protein: CACDTVGDTRGYTDKLIF. The CDR3, as DNA: TGTGCCTGTGACACGGTGGGGGATACGCGGGGGTACACCGATAAACTCATCTTT.

This sequence joins TRDV2 and TRDJ1; tentative D call: TRDD1 (6 bases). Germline assignment: CDR1 GEAIGNYY and CDR2 EKD. With 3 bases removed from V and 4 bases from J, the gap between germline ends came to 32 bases. The CDR3 is made up of 20 amino acids. CDR3: CACDPWPGPLGNTGHDKLIF. The CDR3 DNA reads TGTGCCTGTGACCCGTGGCCCGGCCCGTTAGGAAATACCGGTCACGATAAACTCATCTTT.

Notes on this clone: This clone may be a read error of a much larger clone one base away. This sequence joins TRDV2 and TRDJ3; D remains unclear. CDR3 size: 18 residues. V was trimmed by 1 base and J by 0 bases, leaving 12 bases between them. CDR1 GEAIGNYY and CDR2 EKD come from the germline V gene. CDR3 protein: CACDTLRPPSWDTRQMFF. CDR3 bases: TGTGCCTGTGACACTTTGAGGCCACCCTCCTGGGACACCCGACAGATGTTTTTC.

This clone has more than one count but fewer than ten. A far larger clone is only one base removed, so a read error is likely. Other DNA sequences in this sample translate to the same CDR3. The rearrangement joins TRDV2 to TRDJ1; a possible D gene is TRDD3 (7 bases). V was cut by 3 bases and J by 8 bases, with 36 bases left in between. The CDR3 sequence is 20 residues long. Germline V gives CDR1 GEAIGNYY, CDR2 EKD. CDR3 region: CACDSVLGDKPNSIPRKLIF. The CDR3 DNA reads TGTGCCTGTGACTCGGTACTTGGGGATAAGCCGAATAGTATTCCCCGAAAACTCATCTTT.

The chain recombines TRDV2 with TRDJ1, with 8 positions matching TRDD3. The germline V gene encodes CDR1 GEAIGNYY and CDR2 EKD. J gave up 2 bases and V 1 base, and 8 bases lay outside the gene matches. The CDR3 covers 16 residues. CDR3 sequence reads: CACDTVSLGDTDKLIF. DNA for the CDR3: TGTGCCTGTGACACGGTCTCATTGGGGGATACCGATAAACTCATCTTT.

Comment on this clone: A far larger clone is a single base away, which makes a read error likely. This chain links TRDV2 with TRDJ1; 10 bases align to TRDD3. The CDR3 length is 15 residues. V was clipped by 1 base and J by 6 bases; unmatched bases: 7. Germline assignment: CDR1 GEAIGNYY and CDR2 EKD. This chain's CDR3 is CACDTWGIPTNKLIF. The CDR3 region has the DNA TGTGCCTGTGACACGTGGGGGATACCTACCAATAAACTCATCTTT.